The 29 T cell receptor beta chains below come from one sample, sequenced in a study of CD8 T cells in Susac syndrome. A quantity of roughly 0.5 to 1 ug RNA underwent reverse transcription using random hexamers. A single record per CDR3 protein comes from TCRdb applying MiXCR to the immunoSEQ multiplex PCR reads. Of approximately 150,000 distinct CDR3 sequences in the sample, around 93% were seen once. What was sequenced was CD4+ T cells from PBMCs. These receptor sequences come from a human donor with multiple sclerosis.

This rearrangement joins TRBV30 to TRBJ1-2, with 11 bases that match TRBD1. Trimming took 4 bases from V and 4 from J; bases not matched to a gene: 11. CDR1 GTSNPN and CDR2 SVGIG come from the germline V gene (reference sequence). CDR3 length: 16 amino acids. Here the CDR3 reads CAWNRPGTGGGYGYTF. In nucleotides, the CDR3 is TGTGCCTGGAACCGCCCCGGGACAGGGGGTGGCTATGGCTACACCTTC.

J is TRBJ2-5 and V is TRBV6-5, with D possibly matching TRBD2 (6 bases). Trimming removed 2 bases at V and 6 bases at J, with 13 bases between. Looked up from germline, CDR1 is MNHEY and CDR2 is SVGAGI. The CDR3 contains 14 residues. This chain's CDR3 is CASSYDGGPKTQYF. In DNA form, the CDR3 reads TGTGCCAGCAGTTACGACGGAGGGCCCAAGACCCAGTACTTC.

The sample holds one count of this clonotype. The CDR3 here is CASSHRLAGTYNEQFF. CDR3 coding DNA: TGTGCCAGCAGCCATAGACTAGCCGGGACCTACAATGAGCAGTTCTTC. V usage is TRBV11-2 and J usage is TRBJ2-1, with 7 bases identical to TRBD2. Per the germline V gene, CDR1 is SGHAT and CDR2 is FQNNGV. The CDR3 is 16 residues long. V dropped 5 bases and J dropped 2; count of bases not matched to a gene: 9. Combining the CDR3 with reference TRBV11-2 and TRBJ2-1 gives the whole variable domain EAGVAQSPRYKIIEKRQSVAFWCNPISGHATLYWYQQILGQGPKLLIQFQNNGVVDDSQLPKDRFSAERLKGVDSTLKIQPAKLEDSAVYLCASSHRLAGTYNEQFFGPGTRLTVL.

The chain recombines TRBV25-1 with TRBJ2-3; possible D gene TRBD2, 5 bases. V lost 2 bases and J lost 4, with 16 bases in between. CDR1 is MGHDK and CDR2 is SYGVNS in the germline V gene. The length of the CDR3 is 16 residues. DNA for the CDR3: TGTGCCAGCAGTGAAAGGCTCCCCGGAGGTGCAGATACGCAGTATTTT. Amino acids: CASSERLPGGADTQYF. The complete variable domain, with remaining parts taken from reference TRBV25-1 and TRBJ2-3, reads EADIYQTPRYLVIGTGKKITLECSQTMGHDKMYWYQQDPGMELHLIHYSYGVNSTEKGDLSSESTVSRIRTEHFPLTLESARPSHTSQYLCASSERLPGGADTQYFGPGTRLTVL.

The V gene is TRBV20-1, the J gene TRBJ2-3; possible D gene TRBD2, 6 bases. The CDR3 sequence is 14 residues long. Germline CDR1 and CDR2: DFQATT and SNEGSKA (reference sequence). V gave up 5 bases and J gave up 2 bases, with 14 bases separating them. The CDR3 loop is CSAPSGLNTDTQYF. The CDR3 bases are TGCAGTGCTCCCTCGGGACTGAACACAGATACGCAGTATTTT.

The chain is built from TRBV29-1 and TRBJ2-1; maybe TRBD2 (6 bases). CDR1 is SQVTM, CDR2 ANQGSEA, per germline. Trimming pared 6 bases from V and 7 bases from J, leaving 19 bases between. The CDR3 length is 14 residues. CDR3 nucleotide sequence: TGCAGCGTAATACTAGCATGGGTTAATAATGAGCAGTTCTTC. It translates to CSVILAWVNNEQFF.

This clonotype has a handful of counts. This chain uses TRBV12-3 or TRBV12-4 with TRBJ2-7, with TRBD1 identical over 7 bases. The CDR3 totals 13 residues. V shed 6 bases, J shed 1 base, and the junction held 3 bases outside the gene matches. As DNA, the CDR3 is TGTGCCAGCAGCTTACAGGGGTCCTACGAGCAGTACTTC. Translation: CASSLQGSYEQYF.

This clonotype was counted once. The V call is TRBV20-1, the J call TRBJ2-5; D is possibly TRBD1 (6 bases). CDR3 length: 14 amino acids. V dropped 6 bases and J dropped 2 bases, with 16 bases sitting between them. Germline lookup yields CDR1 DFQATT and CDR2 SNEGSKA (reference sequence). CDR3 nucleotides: TGCAGTGCCCCGGTTGGGGGCGGGCAAGAGACCCAGTACTTC. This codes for CSAPVGGGQETQYF.

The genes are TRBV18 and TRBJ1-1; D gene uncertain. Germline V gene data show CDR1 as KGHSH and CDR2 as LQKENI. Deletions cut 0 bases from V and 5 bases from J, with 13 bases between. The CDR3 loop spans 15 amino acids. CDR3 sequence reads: CASSPPSTPSTEAFF. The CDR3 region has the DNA TGTGCCAGCTCACCACCGTCGACACCCAGTACTGAAGCTTTCTTT.

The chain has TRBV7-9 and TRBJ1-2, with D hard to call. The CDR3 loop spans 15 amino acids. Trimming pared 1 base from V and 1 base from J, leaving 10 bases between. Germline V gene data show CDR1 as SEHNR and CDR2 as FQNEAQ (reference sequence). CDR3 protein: CASSLGYDLNYGYTF. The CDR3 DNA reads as TGTGCCAGCAGCTTAGGGTACGATCTTAACTATGGCTACACCTTC.

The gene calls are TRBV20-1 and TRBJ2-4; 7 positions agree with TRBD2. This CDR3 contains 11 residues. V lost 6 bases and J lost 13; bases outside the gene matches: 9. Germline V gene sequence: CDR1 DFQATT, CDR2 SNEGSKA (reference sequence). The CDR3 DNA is TGCAGTGCCGTCGTTAGAGCGGGACAGTACTTC. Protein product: CSAVVRAGQYF.

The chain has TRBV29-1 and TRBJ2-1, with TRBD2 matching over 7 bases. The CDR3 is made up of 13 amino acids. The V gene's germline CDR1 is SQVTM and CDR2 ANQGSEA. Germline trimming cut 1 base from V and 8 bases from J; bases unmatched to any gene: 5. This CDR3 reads CSVEVEGRDEQFF. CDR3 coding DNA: TGCAGCGTTGAAGTTGAAGGGAGGGATGAGCAGTTCTTC.

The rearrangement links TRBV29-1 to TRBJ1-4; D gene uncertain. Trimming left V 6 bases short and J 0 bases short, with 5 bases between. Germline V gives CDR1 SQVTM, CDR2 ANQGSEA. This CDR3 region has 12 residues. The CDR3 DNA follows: TGCAGCGTCCGAGCAACTAATGAAAAACTGTTTTTT. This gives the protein CSVRATNEKLFF. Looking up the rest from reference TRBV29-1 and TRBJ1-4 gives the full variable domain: SAVISQKPSRDICQRGTSLTIQCQVDSQVTMMFWYRQQPGQSLTLIATANQGSEATYESGFVIDKFPISRPNLTFSTLTVSNMSPEDSSIYLCSVRATNEKLFFGSGTQLSVL.

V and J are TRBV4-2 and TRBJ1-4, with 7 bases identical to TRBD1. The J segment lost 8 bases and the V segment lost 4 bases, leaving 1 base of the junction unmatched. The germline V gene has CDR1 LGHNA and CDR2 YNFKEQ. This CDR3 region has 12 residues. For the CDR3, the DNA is TGTGCCAGCAGCCGGGACAGCGAAAAACTGTTTTTT. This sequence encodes CASSRDSEKLFF.

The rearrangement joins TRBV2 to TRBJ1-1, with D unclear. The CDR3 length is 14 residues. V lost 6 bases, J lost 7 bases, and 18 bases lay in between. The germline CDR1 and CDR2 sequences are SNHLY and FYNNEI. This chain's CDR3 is CASRAGGGAHEAFF. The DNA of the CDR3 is TGTGCCAGCAGGGCCGGTGGAGGAGCCCATGAAGCTTTCTTT.

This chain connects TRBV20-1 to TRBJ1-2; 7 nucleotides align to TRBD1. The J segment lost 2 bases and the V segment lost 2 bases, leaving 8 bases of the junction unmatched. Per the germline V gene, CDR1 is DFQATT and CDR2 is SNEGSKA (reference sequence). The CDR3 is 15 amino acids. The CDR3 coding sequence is TGCAGTGCTAGATCCGCCGACAGGGACAACTATGGCTACACCTTC. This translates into CSARSADRDNYGYTF.

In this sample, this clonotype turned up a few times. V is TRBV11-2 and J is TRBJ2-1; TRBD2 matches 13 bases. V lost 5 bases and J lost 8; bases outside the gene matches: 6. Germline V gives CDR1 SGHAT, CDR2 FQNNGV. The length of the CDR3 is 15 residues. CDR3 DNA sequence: TGTGCCAGCAGCCTCACTAGCGGGAGGGCCGATGAGCAGTTCTTC. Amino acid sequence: CASSLTSGRADEQFF.

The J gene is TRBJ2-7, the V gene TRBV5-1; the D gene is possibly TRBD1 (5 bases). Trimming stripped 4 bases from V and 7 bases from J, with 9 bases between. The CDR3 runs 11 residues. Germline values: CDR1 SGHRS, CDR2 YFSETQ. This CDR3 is CASSGAHEQYF. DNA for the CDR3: TGCGCCAGCAGCGGGGCTCATGAGCAGTACTTC. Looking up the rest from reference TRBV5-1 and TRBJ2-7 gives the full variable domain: KAGVTQTPRYLIKTRGQQVTLSCSPISGHRSVSWYQQTPGQGLQFLFEYFSETQRNKGNFPGRFSGRQFSNSRSEMNVSTLELGDSALYLCASSGAHEQYFGPGTRLTVT.

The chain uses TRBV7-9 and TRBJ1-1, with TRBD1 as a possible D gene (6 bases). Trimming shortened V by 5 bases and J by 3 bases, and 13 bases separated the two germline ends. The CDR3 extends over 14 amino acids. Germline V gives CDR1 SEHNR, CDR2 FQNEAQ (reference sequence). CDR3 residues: CASSRGHRDTEAFF. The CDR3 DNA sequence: TGTGCCAGCAGCCGGGGACACCGGGACACTGAAGCTTTCTTT.

Here the CDR3 reads CASSGSDTEAFF. Here the CDR3 DNA reads TGTGCCAGCAGTGGTTCGGACACTGAAGCTTTCTTT. The chain joins TRBV2 to TRBJ1-1; D gene uncertain. Trimming removed 4 bases from V and 3 bases from J, with 6 bases in between. Germline CDR1 is SNHLY and CDR2 is FYNNEI. The CDR3 is 12 amino acids.

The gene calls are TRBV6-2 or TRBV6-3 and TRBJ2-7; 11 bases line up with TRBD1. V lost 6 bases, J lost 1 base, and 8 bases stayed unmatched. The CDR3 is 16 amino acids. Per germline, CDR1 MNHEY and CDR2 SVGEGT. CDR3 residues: CASRRTGGGMSYEQYF. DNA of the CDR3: TGTGCCAGCAGGAGGACAGGGGGCGGAATGTCCTACGAGCAGTACTTC.

CDR3 sequence: CASSQAAVGEKLFF. The CDR3 region has the DNA TGCGCCAGCAGCCAAGCGGCAGTTGGCGAAAAACTGTTTTTT. The chain has TRBV4-1 and TRBJ1-4, with D hard to call. The CDR3 loop spans 14 amino acids. V lost 1 base and J lost 8, with 11 bases in between. Germline-derived CDR1 and CDR2 are MGHRA and YSYEKL.

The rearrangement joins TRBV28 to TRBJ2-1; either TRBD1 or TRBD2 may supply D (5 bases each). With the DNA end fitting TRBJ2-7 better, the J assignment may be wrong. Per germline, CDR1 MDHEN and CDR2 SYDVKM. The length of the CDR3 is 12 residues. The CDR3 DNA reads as TGTGCCAGCAAGGAAGGGACCCTCGAGCAGTACTTC. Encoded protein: CASKEGTLEQYF.

The chain's CDR3 is CASSPHRDSFSPFF. The CDR3 DNA is TGTGCCAGCAGCCCTCACCGGGACAGTTTCTCCCCTTTCTTT. The chain employs TRBV3-1 and TRBJ1-1, with 7 positions matching TRBD1. Germline V gene sequence: CDR1 LGHDT, CDR2 YNNKEL (reference sequence). This CDR3 contains 14 residues. With 4 bases clipped from V and 12 bases from J, the junction kept 14 bases outside the gene matches.

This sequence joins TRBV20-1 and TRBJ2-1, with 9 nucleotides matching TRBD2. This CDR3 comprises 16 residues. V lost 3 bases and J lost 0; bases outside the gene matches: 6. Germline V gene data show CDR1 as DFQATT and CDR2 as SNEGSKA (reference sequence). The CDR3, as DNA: TGCAGTGCTAGTGGGCTAGCGGGAAGCTCCTACAATGAGCAGTTCTTC. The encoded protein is CSASGLAGSSYNEQFF.

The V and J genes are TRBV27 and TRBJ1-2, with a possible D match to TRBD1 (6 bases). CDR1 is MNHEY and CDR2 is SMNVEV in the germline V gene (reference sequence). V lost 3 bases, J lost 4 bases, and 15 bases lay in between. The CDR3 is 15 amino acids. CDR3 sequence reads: CASSFYPTQGYGYTF. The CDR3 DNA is TGTGCCAGCAGTTTTTATCCCACACAGGGCTATGGCTACACCTTC.

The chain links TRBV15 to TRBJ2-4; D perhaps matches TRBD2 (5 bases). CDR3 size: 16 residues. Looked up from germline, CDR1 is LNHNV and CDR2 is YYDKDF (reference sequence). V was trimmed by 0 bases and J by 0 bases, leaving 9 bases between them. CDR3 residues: CATSRDPSRAKNIQYF. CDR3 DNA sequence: TGTGCCACCAGCAGAGATCCTAGCCGAGCCAAAAACATTCAGTACTTC. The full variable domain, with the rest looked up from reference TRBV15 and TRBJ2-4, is DAMVIQNPRYQVTQFGKPVTLSCSQTLNHNVMYWYQQKSSQAPKLLFHYYDKDFNNEADTPDNFQSRRPNTSFCFLDIRSPGLGDTAMYLCATSRDPSRAKNIQYFGAGTRLSVL.

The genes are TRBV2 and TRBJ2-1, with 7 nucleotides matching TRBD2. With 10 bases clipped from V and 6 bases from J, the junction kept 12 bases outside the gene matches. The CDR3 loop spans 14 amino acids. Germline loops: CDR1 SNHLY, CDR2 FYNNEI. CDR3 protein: CATQLAGGGNEQFF. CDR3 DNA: TGTGCCACCCAACTAGCAGGCGGGGGCAATGAGCAGTTCTTC. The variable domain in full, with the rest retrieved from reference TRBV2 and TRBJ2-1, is EPEVTQTPSHQVTQMGQEVILRCVPISNHLYFYWYRQILGQKVEFLVSFYNNEISEKSEIFDDQFSVERPDGSNFTLKIRSTKLEDSAMYFCATQLAGGGNEQFFGPGTRLTVL.

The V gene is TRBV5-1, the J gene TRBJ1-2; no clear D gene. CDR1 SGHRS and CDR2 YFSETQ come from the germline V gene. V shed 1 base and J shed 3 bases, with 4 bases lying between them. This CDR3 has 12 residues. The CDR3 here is CASSLKDYGYTF. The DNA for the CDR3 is TGCGCCAGCAGCTTGAAGGACTATGGCTACACCTTC. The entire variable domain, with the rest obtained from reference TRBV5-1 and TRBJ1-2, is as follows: KAGVTQTPRYLIKTRGQQVTLSCSPISGHRSVSWYQQTPGQGLQFLFEYFSETQRNKGNFPGRFSGRQFSNSRSEMNVSTLELGDSALYLCASSLKDYGYTFGSGTRLTVV.